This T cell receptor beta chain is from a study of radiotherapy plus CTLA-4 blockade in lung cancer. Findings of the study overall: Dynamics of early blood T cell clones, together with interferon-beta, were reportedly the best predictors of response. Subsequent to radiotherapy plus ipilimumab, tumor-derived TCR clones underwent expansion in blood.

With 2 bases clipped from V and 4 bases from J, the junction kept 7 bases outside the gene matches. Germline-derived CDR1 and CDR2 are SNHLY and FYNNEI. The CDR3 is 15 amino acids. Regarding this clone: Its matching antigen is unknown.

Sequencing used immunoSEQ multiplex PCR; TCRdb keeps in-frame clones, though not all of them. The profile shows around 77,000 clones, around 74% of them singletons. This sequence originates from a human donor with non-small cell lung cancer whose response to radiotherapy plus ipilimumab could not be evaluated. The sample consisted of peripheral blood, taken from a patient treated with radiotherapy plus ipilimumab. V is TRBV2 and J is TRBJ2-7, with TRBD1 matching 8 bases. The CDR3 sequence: CASSERAGGRYEQYF. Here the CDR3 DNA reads TGTGCCAGCAGTGAACGGGCAGGGGGCAGGTACGAGCAGTACTTC.